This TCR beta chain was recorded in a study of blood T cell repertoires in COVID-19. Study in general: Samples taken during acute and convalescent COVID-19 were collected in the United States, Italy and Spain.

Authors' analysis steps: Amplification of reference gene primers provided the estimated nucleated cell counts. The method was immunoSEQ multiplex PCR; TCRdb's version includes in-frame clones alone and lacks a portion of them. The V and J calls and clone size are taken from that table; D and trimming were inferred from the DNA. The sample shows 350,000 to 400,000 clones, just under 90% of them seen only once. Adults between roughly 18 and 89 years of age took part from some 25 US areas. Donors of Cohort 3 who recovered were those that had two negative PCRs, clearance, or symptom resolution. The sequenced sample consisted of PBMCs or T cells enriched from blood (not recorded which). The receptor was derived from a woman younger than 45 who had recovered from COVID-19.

The chain's CDR3 is CASSSPGLAPTGEQFF. The CDR3 region has the DNA TGTGCCAGCAGCTCGCCGGGACTAGCTCCGACGGGTGAGCAGTTCTTC. The chain joins TRBV7-9 to TRBJ2-1; TRBD2 aligns across 9 bases. V shed 4 bases and J 9 bases; nucleotides not matched to a gene: 13. The CDR3 length is 16 residues. The V gene's germline CDR1 is SEHNR and CDR2 FQNEAQ (reference sequence).